These T cell receptor beta chains were read from a single sample in a study of human T cells and chemical hapten exposure. TCRdb reanalysed the RACE reads using MiXCR and keeps one entry per CDR3 protein. The sample yields more than 95,000 distinct CDR3 sequences, 27% seen once. The material sequenced was whole blood, taken in connection with sensitization to the hapten diphenylcyclopropenone (DPC). Source of these receptors: a man aged 35 to 55 with alopecia areata. Some clones in this sample may be carry-over from other donors' samples. Both conserved end residues are part of each CDR3. The D gene is left open where the match is weak. For some rows the clone size is stated as once, few or many, or as a class when expanded; others skip it.

clone size,J gene,V gene,D gene,CDR3 protein,CDR3 DNA
many,TRBJ2-7,TRBV4-3,TRBD2,CASSQDRTSSYEQYF,TGCGCCAGCAGCCAAGATCGGACTAGCTCCTACGAGCAGTACTTC
few,TRBJ2-3,TRBV7-9,.,CASSRPSKDTQYF,TGTGCCAGCAGCCGACCGAGCAAAGATACGCAGTATTTT
few,TRBJ2-1,TRBV6-1,TRBD2,CASRQGGRAYNEQFF,TGTGCCAGCCGCCAAGGCGGGAGGGCCTACAATGAGCAGTTCTTC
few,TRBJ2-5,TRBV5-5,.,CASSRQVNSVEETQYF,TGTGCCAGCAGCCGACAGGTAAACAGCGTGGAGGAGACCCAGTACTTC
.,TRBJ1-2,TRBV18,TRBD1,CAGSPGSGGNYGYTF,TGTGCCGGCTCACCGGGATCAGGGGGCAACTATGGCTACACCTTC
.,TRBJ1-1,TRBV2,.,CASSEGPREYTEAFF,TGTGCCAGCAGTGAAGGCCCTAGGGAATACACTGAAGCTTTCTTT
.,TRBJ2-7,TRBV7-9,TRBD2,CASSRTSGDSSYEQYF,TGTGCCAGCAGCCGGACTAGCGGGGACAGCTCCTACGAGCAGTACTTC
.,TRBJ2-3,TRBV5-1,.,CASSSTPRGSLTDTQYF,TGCGCCAGCAGCTCCACCCCGCGGGGAAGTCTCACAGATACGCAGTATTTT
few,TRBJ1-5,TRBV20-1,.,CSARDWGESSNQPQHF,TGCAGTGCTAGAGATTGGGGGGAGAGTAGCAATCAGCCCCAGCATTTT
.,TRBJ1-5,TRBV20-1,.,CSASEGGVMGNQPQHF,TGCAGTGCTAGTGAAGGCGGGGTAATGGGCAATCAGCCCCAGCATTTT
.,TRBJ2-2,TRBV3-1,TRBD2,CASSRAGDTGELFF,TGTGCCAGCAGCCGAGCGGGAGACACCGGGGAGCTGTTTTTT
.,TRBJ2-7,TRBV4-3,.,CASSQDRDSFYEQYF,TGCGCCAGCAGCCAGGATCGAGACAGTTTCTACGAGCAGTACTTC
.,TRBJ2-4,TRBV7-9,TRBD1,CASSLWTGGKNIQYF,TGTGCCAGCAGCTTATGGACAGGGGGCAAAAACATTCAGTACTTC
.,TRBJ2-1,TRBV28,TRBD1,CASSGATLGGGSYNEQFF,TGTGCCAGCAGTGGGGCGACCCTAGGGGGCGGCTCCTACAATGAGCAGTTCTTC
few,TRBJ1-1,TRBV6-5,.,CASSYGRGCRTEAFF,TGTGCCAGCAGTTACGGCAGGGGTTGTCGCACTGAAGCTTTCTTT
.,TRBJ2-6,TRBV5-1,.,CASSFQGQGFSGANVLTF,TGCGCCAGCAGCTTTCAGGGCCAGGGGTTCTCTGGGGCCAACGTCCTGACTTTC
.,TRBJ1-1,TRBV7-9,TRBD1,CASSQGAGTITEAFF,TGTGCCAGCAGCCAGGGGGCTGGGACGATTACTGAAGCTTTCTTT
.,TRBJ1-1,TRBV3-1,.,CASSQEGRTEAFF,TGTGCCAGCAGCCAAGAAGGCAGGACCGAAGCTTTCTTT
few,TRBJ1-1,TRBV2,.,CASTQEDLRTTEAFF,TGTGCCAGCACCCAGGAGGACTTACGGACTACTGAAGCTTTCTTT
few,TRBJ2-3,TRBV12-3/TRBV12-4,TRBD2,CASSLAGARRDTQYF,TGTGCCAGCAGTCTAGCGGGAGCTCGTCGAGATACGCAGTATTTT
.,TRBJ2-5,TRBV20-1,.,CSARIAVQGTQYF,TGCAGTGCTCGGATAGCAGTTCAGGGAACCCAGTACTTC
.,TRBJ2-1,TRBV5-1,TRBD2,CASSFRSSGSSYNEQFF,TGCGCCAGCAGCTTCAGGTCTAGCGGGAGCTCCTACAATGAGCAGTTCTTC
few,TRBJ2-1,TRBV6-5,.,CASSYSTGNEQFF,TGTGCCAGCAGTTACTCGACGGGCAATGAGCAGTTCTTC
few,TRBJ2-5,TRBV5-1,TRBD1,CASSFGDRGRQETQYF,TGCGCCAGCAGCTTCGGAGACAGGGGCCGACAAGAGACCCAGTACTTC
.,TRBJ2-7,TRBV6-6,TRBD1,CASSYPSGQGAPYEQYF,TGTGCCAGCAGTTACCCCTCGGGCCAGGGGGCTCCCTACGAGCAGTACTTC
.,TRBJ2-1,TRBV5-1,.,CASSIAGDDYNEQFF,TGCGCCAGCAGCATAGCAGGGGATGATTACAATGAGCAGTTCTTC
.,TRBJ2-6,TRBV4-1,.,CASSQEANSGANVLTF,TGCGCCAGCAGCCAAGAAGCGAACTCTGGGGCCAACGTCCTGACTTTC
.,TRBJ1-1,TRBV3-1,.,CASSHKNTEAFF,TGTGCCAGCAGCCACAAGAACACTGAAGCTTTCTTT
.,TRBJ1-6,TRBV20-1,.,CSARDRSKNVHF,TGCAGTGCTAGAGATCGAAGCAAGAACGTCCACTTT
.,TRBJ2-1,TRBV28,TRBD2,CASSGTSGRSGSYNEQFF,TGTGCCAGCAGCGGGACTAGCGGGAGGTCTGGCTCCTACAATGAGCAGTTCTTC
.,TRBJ2-6,TRBV4-1,.,CASSQVQLSGANVLTF,TGCGCCAGCAGCCAAGTGCAACTCTCTGGGGCCAACGTCCTGACTTTC
.,TRBJ2-1,TRBV9,TRBD2,CASSVGLAGGPWEQFF,TGTGCCAGCAGCGTAGGACTAGCGGGAGGGCCATGGGAGCAGTTCTTC
.,TRBJ1-2,TRBV6-1,.,CASGQNYGYTF,TGTGCCAGCGGACAGAACTATGGCTACACCTTC
.,TRBJ1-4,TRBV5-1,.,CASSMAPQAGEKLFF,TGCGCCAGCAGCATGGCCCCCCAGGCGGGTGAAAAACTGTTTTTT
few,TRBJ2-1,TRBV5-5,TRBD2,CASRNGRYEQFF,TGTGCCAGCAGAAACGGGAGGTATGAGCAGTTCTTC
few,TRBJ2-1,TRBV14,TRBD2,CASSQRREGGNEQFF,TGTGCCAGCAGCCAAAGGCGGGAGGGCGGCAATGAGCAGTTCTTC
few,TRBJ1-2,TRBV18,.,CASSLDSASRNGYTF,TGTGCCAGCTCACTCGATAGCGCCTCTAGGAATGGCTACACCTTC
few,TRBJ2-3,TRBV7-9,.,CASKPRGRTDTQYF,TGTGCCAGCAAACCCAGGGGGAGGACAGATACGCAGTATTTT
.,TRBJ2-5,TRBV6-1,.,CASSEIPPVGQETQYF,TGTGCCAGCAGTGAAATTCCACCGGTGGGGCAAGAGACCCAGTACTTC
once,TRBJ2-1,TRBV20-1,.,CSAISAGPLLEQFF,TGCAGTGCTATCTCAGCGGGCCCGCTTTTAGAGCAGTTCTTC
.,TRBJ1-2,TRBV20-1,.,CSARASALTNYGYTF,TGCAGTGCTAGAGCATCTGCACTTACTAACTATGGCTACACCTTC
.,TRBJ1-5,TRBV21-1,.,CASSPEAVVRNF,TGTGCCAGCAGCCCAGAAGCAGTGGTGCGGAATTTT
.,TRBJ2-7,TRBV5-5,.,CASTEPRGRYEQYF,TGTGCCAGCACCGAGCCACGGGGGCGTTACGAGCAGTACTTC
.,TRBJ2-7,TRBV4-1,.,CASSQGGDYEQYF,TGCGCCAGCAGCCAAGGGGGGGACTACGAGCAGTACTTC
few,TRBJ2-2,TRBV27,TRBD1,CASREQGFTGELFF,TGTGCCAGCAGGGAACAGGGGTTCACCGGGGAGCTGTTTTTT
.,TRBJ2-5,TRBV20-1,.,CSASATSRGFWETQYF,TGCAGTGCTAGTGCGACTTCTCGGGGGTTTTGGGAGACCCAGTACTTC
.,TRBJ2-2,TRBV6-5,.,CASSQGFGNTGELFF,TGTGCCAGCAGCCAGGGGTTCGGGAACACCGGGGAGCTGTTTTTT
.,TRBJ2-1,TRBV3-1,TRBD2,CASSQRGSGRSRSNEQFF,TGTGCCAGCAGCCAAAGGGGTAGCGGGAGGTCCCGTAGCAATGAGCAGTTCTTC